This TCR beta chain was identified during a study of blood T cell repertoires in COVID-19. Background on the study: COVID-19 samples from acute and convalescent phases originated in the United States, Italy and Spain. The cDNA or gDNA used as material had been derived from T cells, B-cell-depleted T cells, or PBMCs.

V dropped 4 bases and J dropped 1; count of bases not matched to a gene: 6. CDR1 and CDR2 (germline): SGHRS, YFSETQ. There are 15 residues in the CDR3. Authors' analysis steps: The authors estimated nucleated cell counts from reference gene primer amplification. Assay used: immunoSEQ multiplex PCR; TCRdb lists only in-frame clones, some missing. V and J calls and clone size are those listed in that table; D and trimming were worked out from the DNA. In the table there are fewer than 350,000 clones, around 88% of which are singletons. The specimen sequenced was peripheral blood. This TCR came from a woman aged 25 to 39 who had recovered from COVID-19. V and J are TRBV5-1 and TRBJ2-5; 8 nucleotides line up with TRBD1. The CDR3 protein is CASSVLGTGQETQYF. The CDR3 DNA reads TGCGCCAGCAGCGTCCTAGGGACAGGCCAAGAGACCCAGTACTTC.